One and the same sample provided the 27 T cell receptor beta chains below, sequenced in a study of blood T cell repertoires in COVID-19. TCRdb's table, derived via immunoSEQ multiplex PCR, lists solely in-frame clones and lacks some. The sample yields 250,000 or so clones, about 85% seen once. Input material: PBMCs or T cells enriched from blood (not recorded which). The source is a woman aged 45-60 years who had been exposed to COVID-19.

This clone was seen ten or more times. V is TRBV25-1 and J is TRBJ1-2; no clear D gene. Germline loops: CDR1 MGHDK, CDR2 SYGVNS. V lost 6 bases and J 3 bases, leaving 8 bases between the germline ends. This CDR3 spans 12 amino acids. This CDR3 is CASRQLDYGYTF. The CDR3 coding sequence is TGTGCCAGCAGACAGCTCGACTATGGCTACACCTTC.

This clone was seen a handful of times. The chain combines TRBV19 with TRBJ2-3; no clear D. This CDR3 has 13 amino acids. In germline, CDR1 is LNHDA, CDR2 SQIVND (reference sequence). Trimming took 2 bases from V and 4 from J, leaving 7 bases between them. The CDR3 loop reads CASSIRGSDTQYF. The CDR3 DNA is TGTGCCAGTAGTATAAGAGGTTCAGATACGCAGTATTTT.

The CDR3 sequence: CASSSARTGGSSYNEQFF. CDR3 DNA sequence: TGTGCCAGCAGCTCCGCGAGGACAGGGGGAAGCTCCTACAATGAGCAGTTCTTC. V and J are TRBV12-1 and TRBJ2-1; the D call TRBD1 from the table was never checked on the DNA. TRBV12-1 is noted as a pseudogene. The CDR3 contains 18 residues.

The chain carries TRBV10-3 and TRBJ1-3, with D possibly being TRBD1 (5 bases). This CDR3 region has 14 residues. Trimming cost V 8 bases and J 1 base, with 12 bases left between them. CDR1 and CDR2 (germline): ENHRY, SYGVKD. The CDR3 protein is CAIGASPSGNTIYF. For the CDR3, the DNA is TGTGCCATCGGGGCGAGTCCATCTGGAAACACCATATATTTT.

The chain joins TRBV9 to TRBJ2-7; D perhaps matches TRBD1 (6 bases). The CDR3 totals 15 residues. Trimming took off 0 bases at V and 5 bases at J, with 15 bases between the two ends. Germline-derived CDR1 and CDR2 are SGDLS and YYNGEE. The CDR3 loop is CASSVEGVGLDEQYF. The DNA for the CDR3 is TGTGCCAGCAGCGTAGAGGGGGTAGGTCTAGACGAGCAGTACTTC.

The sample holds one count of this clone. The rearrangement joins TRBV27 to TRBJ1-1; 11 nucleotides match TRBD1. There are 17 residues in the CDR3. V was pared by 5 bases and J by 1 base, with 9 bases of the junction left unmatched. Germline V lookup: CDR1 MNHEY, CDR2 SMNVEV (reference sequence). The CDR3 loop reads CASSLWTGGSRNTEAFF. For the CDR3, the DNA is TGTGCCAGCAGTCTGTGGACAGGGGGCTCAAGGAACACTGAAGCTTTCTTT.

CDR3 sequence reads: CASSWGLSPDTQYF. In DNA, the CDR3 is TGCGCCAGCAGCTGGGGGCTGAGTCCCGATACGCAGTATTTT. The gene calls are TRBV5-1 and TRBJ2-3; possibly TRBD1 for D (6 bases). V was shortened by 3 bases and J by 6 bases, with 14 bases between the two germline ends. Germline CDR1 is SGHRS and CDR2 is YFSETQ. The CDR3 length is 14 residues.

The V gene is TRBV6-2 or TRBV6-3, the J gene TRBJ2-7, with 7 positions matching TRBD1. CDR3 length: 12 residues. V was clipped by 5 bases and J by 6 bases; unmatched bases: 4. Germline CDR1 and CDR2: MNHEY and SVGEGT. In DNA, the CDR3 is TGTGCCAGCAGTCGACAGGGCTCCGAGCAGTACTTC. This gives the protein CASSRQGSEQYF.

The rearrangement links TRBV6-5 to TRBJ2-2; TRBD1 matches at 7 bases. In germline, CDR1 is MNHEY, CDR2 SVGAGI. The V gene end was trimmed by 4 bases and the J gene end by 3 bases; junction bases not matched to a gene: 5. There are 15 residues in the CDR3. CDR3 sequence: CASSFRQGYTGELFF. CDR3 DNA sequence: TGTGCCAGCAGTTTCAGACAGGGCTACACCGGGGAGCTGTTTTTT.

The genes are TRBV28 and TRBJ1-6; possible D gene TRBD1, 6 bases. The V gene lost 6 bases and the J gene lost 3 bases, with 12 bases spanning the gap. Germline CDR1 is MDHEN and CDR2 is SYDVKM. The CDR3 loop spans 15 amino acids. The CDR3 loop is CASRPLRGYNSPLHF. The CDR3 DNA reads TGTGCCAGCAGACCTCTCAGGGGCTATAATTCACCCCTCCACTTT.

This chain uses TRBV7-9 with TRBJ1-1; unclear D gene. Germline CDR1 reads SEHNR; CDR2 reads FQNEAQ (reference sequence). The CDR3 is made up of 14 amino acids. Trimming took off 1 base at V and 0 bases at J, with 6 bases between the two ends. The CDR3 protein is CASSLETMNTEAFF. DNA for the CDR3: TGTGCCAGCAGCTTAGAAACAATGAACACTGAAGCTTTCTTT.

In DNA form, the CDR3 reads TGTGCCAGCAGCCTAAGACAGGGTAAGGATACGCAGTATTTT. Its protein is CASSLRQGKDTQYF. The chain recombines TRBV5-4 with TRBJ2-3; 7 nucleotides align to TRBD1. With V trimmed by 4 bases and J by 6 bases, 8 bases remained unmatched. The germline CDR1 and CDR2 sequences are SGHNT and YYREEE (reference sequence). The CDR3 has 14 amino acids.

This chain's CDR3 is CASSLLQGKPLHF. In nucleotides, the CDR3 is TGTGCCAGCAGTTTATTACAGGGAAAACCCCTCCACTTT. The chain carries TRBV27 and TRBJ1-6; weak D call: TRBD1 (6 bases). This CDR3 is built from 13 residues. Germline CDR1 is MNHEY and CDR2 is SMNVEV (reference sequence). The V end was cut by 1 base, the J end by 12 bases, with 10 bases between.

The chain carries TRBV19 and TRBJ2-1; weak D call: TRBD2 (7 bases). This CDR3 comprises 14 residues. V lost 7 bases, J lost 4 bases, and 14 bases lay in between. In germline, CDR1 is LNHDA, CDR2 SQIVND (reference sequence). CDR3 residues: CASKGGGKYNEQFF. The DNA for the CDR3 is TGTGCCAGTAAAGGGGGGGGCAAATACAATGAGCAGTTCTTC.

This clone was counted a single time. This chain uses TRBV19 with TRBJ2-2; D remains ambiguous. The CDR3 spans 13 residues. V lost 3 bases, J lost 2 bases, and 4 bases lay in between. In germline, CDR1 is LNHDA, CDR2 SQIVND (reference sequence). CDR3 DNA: TGTGCCAGTAGTATCCTAAACACCGGGGAGCTGTTTTTT. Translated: CASSILNTGELFF.

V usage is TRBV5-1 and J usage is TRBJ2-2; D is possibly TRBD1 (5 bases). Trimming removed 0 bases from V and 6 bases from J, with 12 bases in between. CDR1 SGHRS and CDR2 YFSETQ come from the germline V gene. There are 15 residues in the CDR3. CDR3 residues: CASSLEAGIAGELFF. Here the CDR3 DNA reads TGCGCCAGCAGCTTGGAGGCAGGGATCGCCGGGGAGCTGTTTTTT.

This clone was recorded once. CDR3 sequence reads: CASSLGSAGGNSGNTIYF. The CDR3 nucleotides are TGTGCCAGCTCACTGGGAAGCGCAGGGGGCAACTCTGGAAACACCATATATTTT. J is TRBJ1-3 and V is TRBV18; 8 bases align to TRBD1. After removal of 4 bases from V and 0 bases from J, the junction contained 11 bases not matched to a gene. The CDR3 consists of 18 residues. From germline, CDR1 is KGHSH and CDR2 LQKENI.

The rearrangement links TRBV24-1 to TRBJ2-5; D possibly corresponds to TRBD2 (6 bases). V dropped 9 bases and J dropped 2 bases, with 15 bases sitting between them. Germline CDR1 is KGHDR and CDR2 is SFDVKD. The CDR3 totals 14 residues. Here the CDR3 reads CATHPTGVQETQYF. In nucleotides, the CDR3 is TGTGCCACCCACCCGACGGGGGTACAAGAGACCCAGTACTTC.

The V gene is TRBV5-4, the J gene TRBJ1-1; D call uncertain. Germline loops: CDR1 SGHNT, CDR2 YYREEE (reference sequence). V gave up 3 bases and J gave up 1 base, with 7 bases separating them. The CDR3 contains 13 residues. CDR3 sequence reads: CASSSRTNTEAFF. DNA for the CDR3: TGTGCCAGCAGCTCGCGAACGAACACTGAAGCTTTCTTT.

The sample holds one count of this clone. The CDR3: CASSPSGGTNTEAFF. For the CDR3, the DNA is TGTGCCAGCTCCCCCTCGGGGGGAACGAACACTGAAGCTTTCTTT. The chain is built from TRBV18 and TRBJ1-1; tentatively, D is TRBD1 (5 bases). This CDR3 comprises 15 residues. The ends were cut back, 6 bases at V and 1 base at J, with 15 bases in the middle. Germline CDR1 reads KGHSH; CDR2 reads LQKENI.

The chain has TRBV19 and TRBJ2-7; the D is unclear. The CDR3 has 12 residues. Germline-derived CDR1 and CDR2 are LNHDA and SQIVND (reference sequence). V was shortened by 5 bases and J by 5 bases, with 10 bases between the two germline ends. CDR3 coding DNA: TGTGCCAGTAGTTCATCAAGAGACGAGCAGTACTTC. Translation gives CASSSSRDEQYF. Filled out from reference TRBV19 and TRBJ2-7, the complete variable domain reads DGGITQSPKYLFRKEGQNVTLSCEQNLNHDAMYWYRQDPGQGLRLIYYSQIVNDFQKGDIAEGYSVSREKKESFPLTVTSAQKNPTAFYLCASSSSRDEQYFGPGTRLTVT.

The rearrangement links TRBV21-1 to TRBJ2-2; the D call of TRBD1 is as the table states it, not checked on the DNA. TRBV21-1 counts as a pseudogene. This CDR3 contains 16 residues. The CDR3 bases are TGTGCCAGCAGCAGGGCCGGGACAGCGAACACCGGGGAGCTGTTTTTT. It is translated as CASSRAGTANTGELFF.

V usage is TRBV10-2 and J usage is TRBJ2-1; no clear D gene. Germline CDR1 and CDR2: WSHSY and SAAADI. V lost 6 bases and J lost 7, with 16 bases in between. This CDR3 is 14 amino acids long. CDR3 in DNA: TGCGCCAGCAGGGCCCCCGCCACGGGTAATGAGCAGTTCTTC. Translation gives CASRAPATGNEQFF.

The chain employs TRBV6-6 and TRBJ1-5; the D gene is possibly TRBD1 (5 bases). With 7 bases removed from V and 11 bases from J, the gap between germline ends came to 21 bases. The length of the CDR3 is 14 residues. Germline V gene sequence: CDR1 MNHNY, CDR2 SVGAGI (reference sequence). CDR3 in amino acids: CASTANGASRSQHF. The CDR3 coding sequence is TGTGCCAGCACGGCTAATGGGGCGAGTAGGTCCCAGCATTTT.

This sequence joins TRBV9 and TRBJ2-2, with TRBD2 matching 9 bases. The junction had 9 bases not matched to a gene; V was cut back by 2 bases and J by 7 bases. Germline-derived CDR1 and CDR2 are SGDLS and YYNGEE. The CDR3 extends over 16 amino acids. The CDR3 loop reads CASSVPGAGGVGELFF. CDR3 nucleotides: TGTGCCAGCAGCGTTCCGGGAGCGGGGGGCGTCGGGGAGCTGTTTTTT.

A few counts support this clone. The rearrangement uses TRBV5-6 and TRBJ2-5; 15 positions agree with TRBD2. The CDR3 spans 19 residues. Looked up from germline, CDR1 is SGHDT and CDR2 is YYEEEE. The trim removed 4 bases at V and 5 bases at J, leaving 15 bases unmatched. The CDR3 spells CASSQLGTSGGLRRETQYF. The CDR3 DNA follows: TGTGCCAGCAGCCAATTGGGGACTAGCGGGGGGCTAAGGAGGGAGACCCAGTACTTC.

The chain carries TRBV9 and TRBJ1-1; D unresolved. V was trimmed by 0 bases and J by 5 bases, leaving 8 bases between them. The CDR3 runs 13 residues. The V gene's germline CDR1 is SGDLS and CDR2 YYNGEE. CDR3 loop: CASSVEWETEAFF. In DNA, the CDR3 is TGTGCCAGCAGCGTAGAGTGGGAGACTGAAGCTTTCTTT.